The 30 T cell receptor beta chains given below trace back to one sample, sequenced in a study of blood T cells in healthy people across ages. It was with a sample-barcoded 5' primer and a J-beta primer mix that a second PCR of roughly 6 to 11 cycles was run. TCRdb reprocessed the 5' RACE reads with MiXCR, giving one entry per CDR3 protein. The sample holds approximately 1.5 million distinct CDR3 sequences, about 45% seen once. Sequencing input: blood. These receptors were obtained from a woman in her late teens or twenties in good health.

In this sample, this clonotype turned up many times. The CDR3 DNA is TGTGCCATCAGTGATCGGGAGTTCTACGAGCAGTACTTC. It translates to CAISDREFYEQYF. The chain combines TRBV10-3 with TRBJ2-7, with D possibly being TRBD2 (6 bases). The V gene's germline CDR1 is ENHRY and CDR2 SYGVKD. There are 13 residues in the CDR3. V was shortened by 3 bases and J by 3 bases, with 9 bases between the two germline ends.

The CDR3, as DNA: TGCAGTGCTAGGGAGGGCCAGACCGAGCAGTACTTC. It specifies CSAREGQTEQYF. This chain links TRBV20-1 with TRBJ2-7, with a possible D match to TRBD2 (6 bases). V was clipped by 3 bases and J by 6 bases, with 12 bases between them. Germline loops: CDR1 DFQATT, CDR2 SNEGSKA (reference sequence). The CDR3 has 12 residues.

The CDR3 DNA sequence: TGTGCCATCAGTGAGGTAGCGGGGGGTTCGTTCACAGATACGCAGTATTTT. Translation gives CAISEVAGGSFTDTQYF. The rearrangement links TRBV10-3 to TRBJ2-3, with 10 positions matching TRBD2. After removal of 2 bases from V and 2 bases from J, the junction contained 7 bases not matched to a gene. From germline, CDR1 is ENHRY and CDR2 SYGVKD. The CDR3 is 17 amino acids.

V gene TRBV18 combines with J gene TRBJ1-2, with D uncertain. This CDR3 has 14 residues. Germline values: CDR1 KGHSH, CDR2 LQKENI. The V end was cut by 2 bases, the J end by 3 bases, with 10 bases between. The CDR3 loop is CASSPDAADYGYTF. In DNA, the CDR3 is TGTGCCAGCTCACCAGACGCAGCTGACTATGGCTACACCTTC.

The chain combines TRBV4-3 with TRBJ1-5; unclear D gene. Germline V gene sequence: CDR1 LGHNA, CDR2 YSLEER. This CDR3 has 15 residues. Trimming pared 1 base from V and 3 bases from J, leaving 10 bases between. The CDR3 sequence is CASSQGGSDNQPQHF. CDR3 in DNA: TGCGCCAGCAGCCAAGGAGGGAGCGACAATCAGCCCCAGCATTTT.

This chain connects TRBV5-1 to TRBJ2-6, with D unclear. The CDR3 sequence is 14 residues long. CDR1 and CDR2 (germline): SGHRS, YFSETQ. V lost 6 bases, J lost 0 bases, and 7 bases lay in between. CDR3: CASNPNSGANVLTF. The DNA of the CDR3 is TGCGCCAGCAACCCTAACTCTGGGGCCAACGTCCTGACTTTC.

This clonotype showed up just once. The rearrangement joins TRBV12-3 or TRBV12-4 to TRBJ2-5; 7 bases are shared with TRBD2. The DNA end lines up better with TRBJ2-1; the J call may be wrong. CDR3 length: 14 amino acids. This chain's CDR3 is CASSSSGGAETQFF. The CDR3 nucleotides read TGTGCCAGCAGCTCTAGCGGTGGGGCAGAGACCCAGTTCTTC.

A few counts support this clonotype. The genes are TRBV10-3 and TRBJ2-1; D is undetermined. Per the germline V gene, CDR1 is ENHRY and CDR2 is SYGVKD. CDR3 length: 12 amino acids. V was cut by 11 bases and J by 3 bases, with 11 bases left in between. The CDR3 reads CAASNSYNEQFF. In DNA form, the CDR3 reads TGTGCCGCCAGCAACAGCTACAATGAGCAGTTCTTC.

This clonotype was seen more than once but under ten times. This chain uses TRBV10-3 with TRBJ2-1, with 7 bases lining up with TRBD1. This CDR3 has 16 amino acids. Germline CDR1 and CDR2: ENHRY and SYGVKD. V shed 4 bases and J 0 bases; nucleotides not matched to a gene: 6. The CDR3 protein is CAISAFGDSSYNEQFF. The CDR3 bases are TGTGCCATCAGTGCGTTTGGGGACAGCTCCTACAATGAGCAGTTCTTC.

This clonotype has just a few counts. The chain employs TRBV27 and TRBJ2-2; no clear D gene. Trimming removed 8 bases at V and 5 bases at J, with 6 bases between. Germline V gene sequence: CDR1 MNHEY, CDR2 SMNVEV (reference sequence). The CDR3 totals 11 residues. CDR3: CASGQTGELFF. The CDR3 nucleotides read TGTGCCAGCGGGCAGACCGGGGAGCTGTTTTTT.

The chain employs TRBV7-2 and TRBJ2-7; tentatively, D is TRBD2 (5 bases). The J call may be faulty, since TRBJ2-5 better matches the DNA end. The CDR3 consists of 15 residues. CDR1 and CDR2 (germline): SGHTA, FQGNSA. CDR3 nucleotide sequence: TGTGCCAGCAGCCTCCATTGTTTGGGCGGGGAGACCCAGTACTTC. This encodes CASSLHCLGGETQYF.

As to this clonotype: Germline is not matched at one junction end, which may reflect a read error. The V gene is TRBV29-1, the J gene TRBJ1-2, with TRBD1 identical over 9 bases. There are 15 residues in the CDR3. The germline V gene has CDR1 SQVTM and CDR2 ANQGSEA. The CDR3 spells CSVERSRDRAYGYIF. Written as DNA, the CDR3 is TGCAGCGTTGAAAGGTCCCGGGACAGGGCCTATGGCTACATCTTC.

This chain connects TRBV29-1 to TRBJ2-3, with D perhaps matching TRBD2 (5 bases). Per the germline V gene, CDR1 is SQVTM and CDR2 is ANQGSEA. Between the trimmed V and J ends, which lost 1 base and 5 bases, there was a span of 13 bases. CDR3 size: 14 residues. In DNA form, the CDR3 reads TGCAGCGTTGAAGGTATAGCGTATAAAGATACGCAGTATTTT. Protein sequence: CSVEGIAYKDTQYF.

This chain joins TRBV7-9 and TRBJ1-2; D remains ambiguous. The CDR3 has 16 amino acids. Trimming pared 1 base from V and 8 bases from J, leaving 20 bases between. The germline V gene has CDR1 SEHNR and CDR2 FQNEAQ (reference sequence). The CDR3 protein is CASSLVTGSNLRGYTF. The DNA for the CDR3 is TGTGCCAGCAGCTTAGTTACGGGCTCGAACCTTCGAGGCTACACCTTC.

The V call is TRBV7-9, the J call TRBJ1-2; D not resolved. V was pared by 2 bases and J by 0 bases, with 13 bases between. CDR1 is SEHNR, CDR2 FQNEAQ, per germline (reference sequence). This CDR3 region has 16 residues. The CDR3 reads CASSLNEMEANYGYTF. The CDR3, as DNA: TGTGCCAGCAGCTTAAATGAGATGGAAGCTAACTATGGCTACACCTTC.

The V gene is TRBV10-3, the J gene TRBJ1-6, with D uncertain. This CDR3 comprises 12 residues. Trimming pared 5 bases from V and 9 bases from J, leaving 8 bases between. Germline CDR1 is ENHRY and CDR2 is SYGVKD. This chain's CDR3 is CAISPAGSPLHF. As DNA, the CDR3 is TGTGCCATCAGTCCTGCCGGTTCACCCCTCCACTTT.

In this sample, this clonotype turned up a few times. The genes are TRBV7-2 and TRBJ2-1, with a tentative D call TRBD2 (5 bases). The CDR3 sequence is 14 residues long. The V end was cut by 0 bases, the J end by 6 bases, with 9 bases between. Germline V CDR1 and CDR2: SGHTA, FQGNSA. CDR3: CASSLARLTNEQFF. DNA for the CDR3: TGTGCCAGCAGCTTAGCAAGACTAACCAATGAGCAGTTCTTC.

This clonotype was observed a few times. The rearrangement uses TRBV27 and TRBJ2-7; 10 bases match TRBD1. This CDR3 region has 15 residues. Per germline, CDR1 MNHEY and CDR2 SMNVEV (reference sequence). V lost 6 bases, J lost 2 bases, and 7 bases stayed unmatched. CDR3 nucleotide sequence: TGTGCCAGCAGCCTCTCCGGGACAGGGGCCTACGAGCAGTACTTC. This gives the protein CASSLSGTGAYEQYF.

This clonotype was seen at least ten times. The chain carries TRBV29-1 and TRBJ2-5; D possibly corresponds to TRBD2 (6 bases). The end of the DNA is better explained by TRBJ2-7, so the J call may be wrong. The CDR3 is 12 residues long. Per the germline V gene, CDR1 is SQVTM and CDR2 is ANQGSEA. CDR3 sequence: CSVGLWSSEQYF. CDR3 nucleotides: TGCAGCGTGGGACTGTGGTCTTCCGAGCAGTACTTC.

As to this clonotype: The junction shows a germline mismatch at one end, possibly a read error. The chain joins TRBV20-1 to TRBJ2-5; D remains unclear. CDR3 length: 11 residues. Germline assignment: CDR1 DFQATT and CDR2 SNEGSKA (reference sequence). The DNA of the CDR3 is TGCAGTGCTACCGCGCAAGGGACCCAGTACTTC. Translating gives CSATAQGTQYF.

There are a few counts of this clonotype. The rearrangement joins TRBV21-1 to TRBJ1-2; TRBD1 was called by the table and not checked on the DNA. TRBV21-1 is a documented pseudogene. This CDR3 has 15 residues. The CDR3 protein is CASSKGSTDNYGYTF. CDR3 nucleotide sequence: TGTGCCAGCAGCAAAGGGTCGACAGACAACTATGGCTACACCTTC.

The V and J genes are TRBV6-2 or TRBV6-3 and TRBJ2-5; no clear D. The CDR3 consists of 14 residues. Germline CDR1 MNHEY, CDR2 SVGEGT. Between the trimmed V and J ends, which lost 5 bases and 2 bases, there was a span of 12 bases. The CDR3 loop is CASSHLKRQETQYF. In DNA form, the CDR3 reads TGTGCCAGCAGTCACCTAAAAAGACAAGAGACCCAGTACTTC.

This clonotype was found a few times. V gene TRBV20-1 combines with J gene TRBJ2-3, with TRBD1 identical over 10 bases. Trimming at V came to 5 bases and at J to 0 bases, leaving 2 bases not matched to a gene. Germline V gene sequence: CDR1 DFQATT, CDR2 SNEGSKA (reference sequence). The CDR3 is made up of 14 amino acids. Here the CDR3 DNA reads TGCAGTGCTGAGGGACAGGGGAGCACAGATACGCAGTATTTT. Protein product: CSAEGQGSTDTQYF.

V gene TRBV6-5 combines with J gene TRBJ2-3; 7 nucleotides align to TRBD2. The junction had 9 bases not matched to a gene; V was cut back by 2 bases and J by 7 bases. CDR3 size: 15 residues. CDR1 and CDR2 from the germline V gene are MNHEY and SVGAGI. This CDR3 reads CASSYGLAVANTQYF. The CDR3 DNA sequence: TGTGCCAGCAGTTACGGGCTAGCGGTTGCGAATACGCAGTATTTT.

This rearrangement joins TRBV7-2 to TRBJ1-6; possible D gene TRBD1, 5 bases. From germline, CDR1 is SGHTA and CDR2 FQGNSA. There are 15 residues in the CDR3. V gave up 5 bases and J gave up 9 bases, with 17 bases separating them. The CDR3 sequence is CASSPPGRESSPLHF. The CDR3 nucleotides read TGTGCCAGCAGCCCCCCCGGCAGGGAGAGTTCACCCCTCCACTTT.

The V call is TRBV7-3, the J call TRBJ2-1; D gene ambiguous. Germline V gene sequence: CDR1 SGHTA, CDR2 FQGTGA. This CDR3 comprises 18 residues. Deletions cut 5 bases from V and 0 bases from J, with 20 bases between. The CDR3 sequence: CASSPQSPGPNSYNEQFF. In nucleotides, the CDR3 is TGTGCCAGCAGCCCCCAGTCGCCGGGCCCGAACTCCTACAATGAGCAGTTCTTC.

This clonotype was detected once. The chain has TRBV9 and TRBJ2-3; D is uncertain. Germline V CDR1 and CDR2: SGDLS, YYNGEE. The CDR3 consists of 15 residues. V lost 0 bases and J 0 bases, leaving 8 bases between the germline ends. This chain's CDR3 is CASSVVARSTDTQYF. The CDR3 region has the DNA TGTGCCAGCAGCGTAGTCGCCCGGAGCACAGATACGCAGTATTTT.

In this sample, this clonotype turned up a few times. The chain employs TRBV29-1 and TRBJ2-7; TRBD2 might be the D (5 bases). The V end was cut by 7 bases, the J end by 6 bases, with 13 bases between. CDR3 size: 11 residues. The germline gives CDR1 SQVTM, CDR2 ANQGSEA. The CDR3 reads CSGAAGGEQYF. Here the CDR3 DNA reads TGCAGCGGTGCCGCAGGAGGCGAGCAGTACTTC.

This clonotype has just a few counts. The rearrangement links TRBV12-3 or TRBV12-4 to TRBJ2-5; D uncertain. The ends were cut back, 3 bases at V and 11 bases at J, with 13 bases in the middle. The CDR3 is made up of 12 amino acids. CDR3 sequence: CASSFVSLEQYF. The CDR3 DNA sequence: TGTGCCAGCAGTTTTGTCTCTTTAGAGCAGTACTTC.

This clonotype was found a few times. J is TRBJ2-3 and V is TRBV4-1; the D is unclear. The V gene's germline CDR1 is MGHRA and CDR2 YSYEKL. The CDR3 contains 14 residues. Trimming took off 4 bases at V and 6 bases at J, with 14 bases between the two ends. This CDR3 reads CASSRGEPKDTQYF. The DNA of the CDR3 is TGCGCCAGCAGCCGAGGAGAGCCAAAGGATACGCAGTATTTT.